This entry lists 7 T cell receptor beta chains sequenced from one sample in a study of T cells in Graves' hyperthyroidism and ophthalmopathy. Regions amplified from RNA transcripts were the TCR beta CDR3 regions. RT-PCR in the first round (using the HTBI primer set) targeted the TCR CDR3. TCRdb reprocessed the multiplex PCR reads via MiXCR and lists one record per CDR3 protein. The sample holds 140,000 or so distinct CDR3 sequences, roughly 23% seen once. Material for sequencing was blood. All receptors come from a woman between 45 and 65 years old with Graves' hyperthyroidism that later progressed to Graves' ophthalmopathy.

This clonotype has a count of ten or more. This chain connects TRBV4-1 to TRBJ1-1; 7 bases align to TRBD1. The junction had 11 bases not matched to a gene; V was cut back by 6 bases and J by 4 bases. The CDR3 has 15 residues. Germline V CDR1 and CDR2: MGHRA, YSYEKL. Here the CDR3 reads CASSYTPTGSTEAFF. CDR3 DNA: TGCGCCAGCAGTTACACGCCGACAGGGTCCACTGAAGCTTTCTTT.

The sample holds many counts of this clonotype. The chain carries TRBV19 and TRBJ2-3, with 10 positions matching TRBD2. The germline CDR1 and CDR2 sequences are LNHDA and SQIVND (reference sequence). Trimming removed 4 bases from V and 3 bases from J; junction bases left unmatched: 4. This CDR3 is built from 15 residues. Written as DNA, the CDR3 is TGTGCCAGTAGTAACCTAGCGGGAGCAACAGATACGCAGTATTTT. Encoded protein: CASSNLAGATDTQYF.

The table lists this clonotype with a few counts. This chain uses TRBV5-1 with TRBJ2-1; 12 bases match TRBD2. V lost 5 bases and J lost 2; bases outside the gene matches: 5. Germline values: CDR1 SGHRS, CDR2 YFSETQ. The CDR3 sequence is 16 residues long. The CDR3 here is CASSLAGGPPYNEQFF. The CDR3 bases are TGCGCCAGCAGTCTAGCGGGAGGGCCTCCCTACAATGAGCAGTTCTTC. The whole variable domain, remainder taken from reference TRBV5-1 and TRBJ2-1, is KAGVTQTPRYLIKTRGQQVTLSCSPISGHRSVSWYQQTPGQGLQFLFEYFSETQRNKGNFPGRFSGRQFSNSRSEMNVSTLELGDSALYLCASSLAGGPPYNEQFFGPGTRLTVL.

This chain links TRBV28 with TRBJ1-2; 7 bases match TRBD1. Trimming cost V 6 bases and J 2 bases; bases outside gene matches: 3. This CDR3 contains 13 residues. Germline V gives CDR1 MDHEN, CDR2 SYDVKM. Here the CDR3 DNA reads TGTGCCAGCAGCCAGGGACAGAACTATGGCTACACCTTC. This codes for CASSQGQNYGYTF.

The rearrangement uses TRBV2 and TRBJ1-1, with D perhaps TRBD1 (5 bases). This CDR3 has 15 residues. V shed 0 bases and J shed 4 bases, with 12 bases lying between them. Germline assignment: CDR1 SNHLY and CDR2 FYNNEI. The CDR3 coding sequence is TGTGCCAGCAGTGAAGCGGGACCCTTGGGCACTGAAGCTTTCTTT. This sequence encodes CASSEAGPLGTEAFF.

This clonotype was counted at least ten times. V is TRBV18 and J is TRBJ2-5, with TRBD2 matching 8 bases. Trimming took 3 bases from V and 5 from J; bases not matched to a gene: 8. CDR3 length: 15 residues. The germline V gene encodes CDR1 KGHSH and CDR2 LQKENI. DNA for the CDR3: TGTGCCAGCTCACCCGGACTAGCCCGCGGGGAGACCCAGTACTTC. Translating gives CASSPGLARGETQYF.

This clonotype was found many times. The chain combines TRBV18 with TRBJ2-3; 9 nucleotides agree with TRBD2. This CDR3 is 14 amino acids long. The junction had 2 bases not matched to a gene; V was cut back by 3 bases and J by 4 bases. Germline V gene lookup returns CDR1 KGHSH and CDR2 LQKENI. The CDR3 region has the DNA TGTGCCAGCTCACCGGGACTAGCCCCAGATACGCAGTATTTT. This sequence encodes CASSPGLAPDTQYF.